This T cell receptor (beta chain) was identified in a study of blood T cell repertoires in COVID-19. Authors' processing steps: Cell counts per sample came from amplifying reference gene primers. Using immunoSEQ multiplex PCR, the repertoire was profiled, and TCRdb retains in-frame clones only, with some absent. V and J calls and clone size come straight from that table; D and trimming were deduced from the DNA. The sample records tens of thousands of clones, about 90% being singletons. The CDR3 sequence is 15 residues long. This receptor was obtained from a human donor in a cohort sampled during active COVID-19. V gene TRBV21-1 combines with J gene TRBJ2-7; the table's TRBD1 call for D was not verified on the DNA. TRBV21-1 is listed as a pseudogene. Sequencing input: peripheral blood. CDR3 bases: TGTGCCAGCAGCAAAGAACCGACAGTCGACTACGAGCAGTACTTC. As protein: CASSKEPTVDYEQYF.